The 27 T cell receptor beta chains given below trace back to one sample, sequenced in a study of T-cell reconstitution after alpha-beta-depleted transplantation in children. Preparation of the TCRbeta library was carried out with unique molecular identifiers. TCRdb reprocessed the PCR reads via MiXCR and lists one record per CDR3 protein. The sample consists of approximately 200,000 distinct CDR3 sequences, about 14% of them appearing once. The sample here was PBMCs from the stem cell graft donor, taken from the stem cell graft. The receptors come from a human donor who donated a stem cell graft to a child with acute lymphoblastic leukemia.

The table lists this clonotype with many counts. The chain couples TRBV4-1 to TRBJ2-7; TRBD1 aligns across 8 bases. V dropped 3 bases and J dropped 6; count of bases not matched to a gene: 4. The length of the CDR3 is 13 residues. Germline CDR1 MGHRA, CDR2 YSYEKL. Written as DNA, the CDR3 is TGCGCCAGCAGCCAGAGGACAGGGACCGAGCAGTACTTC. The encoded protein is CASSQRTGTEQYF.

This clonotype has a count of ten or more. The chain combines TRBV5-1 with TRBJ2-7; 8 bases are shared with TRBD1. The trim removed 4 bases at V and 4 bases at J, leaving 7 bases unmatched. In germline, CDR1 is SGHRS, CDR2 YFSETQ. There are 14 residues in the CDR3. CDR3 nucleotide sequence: TGCGCCAGCAGCAGTGACAGGGGCATATACGAGCAGTACTTC. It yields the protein CASSSDRGIYEQYF.

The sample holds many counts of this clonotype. This CDR3 is CASSSHRGRRYEQYF. DNA of the CDR3: TGTGCCAGCAGCTCCCACAGGGGGCGGAGGTACGAGCAGTACTTC. The rearrangement links TRBV7-6 to TRBJ2-7; 9 bases fit TRBD1. Germline V gene sequence: CDR1 SGHVS, CDR2 FNYEAQ. The CDR3 is 15 amino acids. V lost 4 bases to trimming and J lost 4 bases; unmatched junction nucleotides: 8.

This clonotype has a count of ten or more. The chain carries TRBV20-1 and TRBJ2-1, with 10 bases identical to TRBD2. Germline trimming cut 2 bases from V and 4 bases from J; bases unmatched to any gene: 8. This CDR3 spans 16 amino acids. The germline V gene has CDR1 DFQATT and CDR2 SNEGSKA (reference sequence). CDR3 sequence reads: CSARRWTSGMYNEQFF. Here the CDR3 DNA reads TGCAGTGCTAGACGATGGACTAGCGGCATGTACAATGAGCAGTTCTTC.

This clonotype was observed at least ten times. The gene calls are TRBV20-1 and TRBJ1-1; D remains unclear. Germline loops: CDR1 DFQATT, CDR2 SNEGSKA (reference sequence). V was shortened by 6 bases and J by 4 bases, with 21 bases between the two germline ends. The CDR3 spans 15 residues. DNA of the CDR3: TGCAGTGCCCAACAAGTGGGAGTGAGGGCCACTGAAGCTTTCTTT. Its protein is CSAQQVGVRATEAFF.

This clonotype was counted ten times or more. Written as DNA, the CDR3 is TGCAGTGCCAGAAGCGGGAGGGCCAGGACCGGGGAGCTGTTTTTT. As protein: CSARSGRARTGELFF. This chain links TRBV20-1 with TRBJ2-2; 10 nucleotides match TRBD2. Germline assignment: CDR1 DFQATT and CDR2 SNEGSKA (reference sequence). Losses at the gene ends were 6 bases for V and 5 bases for J; bases not matched to a gene: 9. CDR3 length: 15 residues.

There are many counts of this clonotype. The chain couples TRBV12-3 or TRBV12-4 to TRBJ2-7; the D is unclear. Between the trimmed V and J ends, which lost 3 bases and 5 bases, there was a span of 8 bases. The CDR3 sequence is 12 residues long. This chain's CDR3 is CASSFGQNEQYF. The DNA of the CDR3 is TGTGCCAGCAGTTTCGGGCAGAACGAGCAGTACTTC.

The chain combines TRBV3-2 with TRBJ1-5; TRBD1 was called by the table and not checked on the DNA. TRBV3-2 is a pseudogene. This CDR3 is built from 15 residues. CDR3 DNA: TGTGCCAGCAGCCAGGGGGCGGTTACGGGGCAGCCCCAGCATTTT. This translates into CASSQGAVTGQPQHF.

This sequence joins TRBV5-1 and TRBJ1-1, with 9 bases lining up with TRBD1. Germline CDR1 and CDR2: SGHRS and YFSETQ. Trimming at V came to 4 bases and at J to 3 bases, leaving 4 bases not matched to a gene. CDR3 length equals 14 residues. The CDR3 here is CASSRTGADTEAFF. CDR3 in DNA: TGCGCCAGCAGCCGGACAGGGGCGGACACTGAAGCTTTCTTT.

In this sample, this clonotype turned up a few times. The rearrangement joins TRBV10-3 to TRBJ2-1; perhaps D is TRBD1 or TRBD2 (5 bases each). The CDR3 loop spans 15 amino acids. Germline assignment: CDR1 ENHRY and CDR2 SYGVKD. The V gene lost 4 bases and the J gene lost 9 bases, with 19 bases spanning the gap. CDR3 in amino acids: CAISGSGTTVTEQFF. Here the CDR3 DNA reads TGTGCCATCAGTGGAAGTGGGACGACAGTGACTGAGCAGTTCTTC.

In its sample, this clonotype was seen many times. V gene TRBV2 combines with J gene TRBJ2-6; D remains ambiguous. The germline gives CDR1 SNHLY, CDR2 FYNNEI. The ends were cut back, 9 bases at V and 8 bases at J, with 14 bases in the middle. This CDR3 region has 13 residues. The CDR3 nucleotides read TGTGCCAGTCAGGTGGGATGGACCAACGTCCTGACTTTC. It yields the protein CASQVGWTNVLTF.

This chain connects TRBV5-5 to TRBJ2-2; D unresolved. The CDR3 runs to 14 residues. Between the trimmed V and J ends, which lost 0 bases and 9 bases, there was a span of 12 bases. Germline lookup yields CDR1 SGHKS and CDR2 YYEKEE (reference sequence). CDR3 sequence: CASSLAGPNRELFF. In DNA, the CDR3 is TGTGCCAGCAGCTTGGCCGGGCCTAACCGGGAGCTGTTTTTT.

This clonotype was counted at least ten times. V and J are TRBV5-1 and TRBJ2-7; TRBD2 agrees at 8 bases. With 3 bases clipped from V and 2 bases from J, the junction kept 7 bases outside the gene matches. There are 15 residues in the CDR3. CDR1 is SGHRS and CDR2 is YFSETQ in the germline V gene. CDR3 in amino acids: CASSSRPGLAYEQYF. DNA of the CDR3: TGCGCCAGCAGCTCGCGACCGGGACTAGCCTACGAGCAGTACTTC.

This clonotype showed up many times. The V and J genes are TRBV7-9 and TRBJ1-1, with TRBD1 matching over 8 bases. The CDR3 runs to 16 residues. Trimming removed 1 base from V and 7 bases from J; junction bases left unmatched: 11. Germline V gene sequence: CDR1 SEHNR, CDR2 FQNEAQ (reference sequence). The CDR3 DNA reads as TGTGCCAGCAGCTTAGGGTCCCCAGGGGGCGTCCATGAAGCTTTCTTT. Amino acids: CASSLGSPGGVHEAFF.

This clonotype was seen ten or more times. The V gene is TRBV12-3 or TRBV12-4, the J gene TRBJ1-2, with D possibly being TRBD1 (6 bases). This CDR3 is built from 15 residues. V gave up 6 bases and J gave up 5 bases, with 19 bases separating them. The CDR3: CASSRTAGVRYGYTF. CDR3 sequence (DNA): TGTGCCAGCAGCAGGACAGCAGGGGTTCGGTATGGCTACACCTTC.

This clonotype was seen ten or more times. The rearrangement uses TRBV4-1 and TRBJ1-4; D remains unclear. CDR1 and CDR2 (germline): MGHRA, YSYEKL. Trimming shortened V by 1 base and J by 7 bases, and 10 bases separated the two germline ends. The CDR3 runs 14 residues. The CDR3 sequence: CASSQADTIEKLFF. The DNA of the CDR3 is TGCGCCAGCAGCCAAGCAGACACCATTGAAAAACTGTTTTTT.

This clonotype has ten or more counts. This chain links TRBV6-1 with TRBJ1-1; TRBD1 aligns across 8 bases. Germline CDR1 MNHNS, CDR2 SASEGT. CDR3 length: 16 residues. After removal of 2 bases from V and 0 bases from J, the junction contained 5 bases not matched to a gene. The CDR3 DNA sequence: TGTGCCAGCAGTGAACACAGGGGGGGCTTGAACACTGAAGCTTTCTTT. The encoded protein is CASSEHRGGLNTEAFF.

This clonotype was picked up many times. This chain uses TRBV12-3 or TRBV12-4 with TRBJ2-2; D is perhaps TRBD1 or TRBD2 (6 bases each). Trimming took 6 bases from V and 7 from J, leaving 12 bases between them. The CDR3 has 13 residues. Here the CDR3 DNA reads TGTGCCAGCAGCCGACAGGAGGGCGGGGAGCTGTTTTTT. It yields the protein CASSRQEGGELFF.

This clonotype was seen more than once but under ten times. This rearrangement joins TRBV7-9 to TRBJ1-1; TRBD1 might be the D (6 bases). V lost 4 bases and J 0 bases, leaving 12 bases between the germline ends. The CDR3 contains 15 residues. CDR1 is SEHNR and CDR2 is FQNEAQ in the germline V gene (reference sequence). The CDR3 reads CASSSPGVMNTEAFF. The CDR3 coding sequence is TGTGCCAGCAGCTCGCCAGGGGTGATGAACACTGAAGCTTTCTTT.

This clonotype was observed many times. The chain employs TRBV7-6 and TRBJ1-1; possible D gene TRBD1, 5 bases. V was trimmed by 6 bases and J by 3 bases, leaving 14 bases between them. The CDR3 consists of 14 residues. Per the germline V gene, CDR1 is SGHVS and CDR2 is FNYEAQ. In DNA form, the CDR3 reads TGTGCCAGCAGGCCTACAGGATGGGACACTGAAGCTTTCTTT. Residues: CASRPTGWDTEAFF.

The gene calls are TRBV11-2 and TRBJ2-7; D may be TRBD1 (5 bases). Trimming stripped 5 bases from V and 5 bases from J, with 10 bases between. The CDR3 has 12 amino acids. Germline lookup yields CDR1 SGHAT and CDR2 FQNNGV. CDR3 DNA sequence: TGTGCCAGCAGCCGCGACAGAAACGAGCAGTACTTC. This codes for CASSRDRNEQYF.

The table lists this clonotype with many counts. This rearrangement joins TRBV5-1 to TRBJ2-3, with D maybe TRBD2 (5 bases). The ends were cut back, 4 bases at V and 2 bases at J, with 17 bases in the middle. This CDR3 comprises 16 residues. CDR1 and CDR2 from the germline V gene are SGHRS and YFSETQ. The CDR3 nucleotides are TGCGCCAGCAGCCCGTTGCGGGCATCAGCCACAGATACGCAGTATTTT. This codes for CASSPLRASATDTQYF. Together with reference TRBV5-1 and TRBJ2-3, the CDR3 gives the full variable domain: KAGVTQTPRYLIKTRGQQVTLSCSPISGHRSVSWYQQTPGQGLQFLFEYFSETQRNKGNFPGRFSGRQFSNSRSEMNVSTLELGDSALYLCASSPLRASATDTQYFGPGTRLTVL.

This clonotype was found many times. The CDR3 sequence: CASSVREAGELFF. In DNA, the CDR3 is TGTGCCAGCAGTGTAAGGGAGGCCGGGGAGCTGTTTTTT. The V call is TRBV2, the J call TRBJ2-2, with D perhaps matching TRBD2 (6 bases). The ends were cut back, 4 bases at V and 6 bases at J, with 9 bases in the middle. The CDR3 is made up of 13 amino acids. Germline V gene lookup returns CDR1 SNHLY and CDR2 FYNNEI.

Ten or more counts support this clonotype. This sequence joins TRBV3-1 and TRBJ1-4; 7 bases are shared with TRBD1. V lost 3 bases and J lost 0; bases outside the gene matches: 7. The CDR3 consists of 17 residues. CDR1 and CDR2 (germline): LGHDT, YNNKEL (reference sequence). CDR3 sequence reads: CASSHRLQGPTNEKLFF. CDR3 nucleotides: TGTGCCAGCAGCCACCGGCTACAGGGGCCAACTAATGAAAAACTGTTTTTT. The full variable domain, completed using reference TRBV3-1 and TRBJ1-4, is DTAVSQTPKYLVTQMGNDKSIKCEQNLGHDTMYWYKQDSKKFLKIMFSYNNKELIINETVPNRFSPKSPDKAHLNLHINSLELGDSAVYFCASSHRLQGPTNEKLFFGSGTQLSVL.

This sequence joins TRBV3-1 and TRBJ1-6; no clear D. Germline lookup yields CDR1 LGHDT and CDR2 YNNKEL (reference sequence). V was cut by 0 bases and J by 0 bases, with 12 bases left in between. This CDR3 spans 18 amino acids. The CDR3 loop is CASSQEGQIYSYNSPLHF. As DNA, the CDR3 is TGTGCCAGCAGCCAAGAAGGGCAGATCTACTCCTATAATTCACCCCTCCACTTT. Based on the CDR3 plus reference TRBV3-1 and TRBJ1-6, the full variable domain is DTAVSQTPKYLVTQMGNDKSIKCEQNLGHDTMYWYKQDSKKFLKIMFSYNNKELIINETVPNRFSPKSPDKAHLNLHINSLELGDSAVYFCASSQEGQIYSYNSPLHFGNGTRLTVT.

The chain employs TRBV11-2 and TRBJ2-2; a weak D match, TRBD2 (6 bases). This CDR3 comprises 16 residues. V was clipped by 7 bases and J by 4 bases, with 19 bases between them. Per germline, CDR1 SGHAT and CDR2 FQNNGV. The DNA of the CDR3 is TGTGCCAGCAAACAAACGACCAGCGGGTCCACCGGGGAGCTGTTTTTT. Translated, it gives CASKQTTSGSTGELFF. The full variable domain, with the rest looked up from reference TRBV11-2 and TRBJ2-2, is EAGVAQSPRYKIIEKRQSVAFWCNPISGHATLYWYQQILGQGPKLLIQFQNNGVVDDSQLPKDRFSAERLKGVDSTLKIQPAKLEDSAVYLCASKQTTSGSTGELFFGEGSRLTVL.

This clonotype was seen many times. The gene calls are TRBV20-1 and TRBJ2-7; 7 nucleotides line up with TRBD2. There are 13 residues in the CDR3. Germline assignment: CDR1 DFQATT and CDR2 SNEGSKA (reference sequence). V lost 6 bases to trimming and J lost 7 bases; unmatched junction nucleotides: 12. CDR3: CSAVTSLIGEQYF. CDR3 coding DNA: TGCAGTGCCGTGACTAGCTTAATCGGGGAGCAGTACTTC.